Each of the 2 T cell receptor beta chains below was sequenced from the same sample in a study of a mutant IDH1 vaccine in newly diagnosed glioma. The assay was immunoSEQ multiplex PCR, and TCRdb's table has in-frame clones only and misses some. Among about 24,000 clones listed, around three quarters were seen once. Their recognized antigens are unknown. The time point denotes: week 11, during vaccination. Mutant IDH1 20-mer peptide, at 300 ug, made up each vaccine dose, with topical imiquimod. The specimen comprised PBMCs, sampled from a glioma patient whose treatment included an IDH1 peptide vaccine. These receptors were taken from a man aged 35-49 years with glioma.

The rearrangement joins TRBV10-1 to TRBJ2-3; tentatively, D is TRBD2 (6 bases). V lost 0 bases and J lost 0, with 10 bases in between. Germline V CDR1 and CDR2: WNHNN, SYGVQD (reference sequence). This CDR3 comprises 16 residues. The CDR3 sequence: CASSESGRSSTDTQYF. CDR3 bases: TGCGCCAGCAGTGAGTCGGGGAGGAGTAGCACAGATACGCAGTATTTT.

The genes are TRBV4-3 and TRBJ2-3; D unresolved. The CDR3 is 15 residues long. V was trimmed by 0 bases and J by 4 bases, leaving 11 bases between them. The germline CDR1 and CDR2 sequences are LGHNA and YSLEER. The CDR3 nucleotides are TGCGCCAGCAGCCAAGATTGGGCCTTATCAGATACGCAGTATTTT. It specifies CASSQDWALSDTQYF.